This TCR beta chain came from a study of blood T cell repertoires in COVID-19 (dated by TCRdb to 2020 to 2021). Looking at the study overall: Collaborator samples came from the United States, Italy and Spain and covered acute and convalescent phases of COVID-19. The prospective study material was composed of cDNA or gDNA derived from T cells, B-cell-depleted T cells, or PBMCs. HLA class I and class II types, where available, came from metadata supplied by the sample provider rather than from assay-based typing. Sample metadata almost always included a de-identified subject ID, COVID-19 status, age in years and sex. The repertoires were made available in a free public database intended to serve as a resource for research on the immune response to SARS-CoV-2. Subjects who had been exposed to COVID-19, were actively infected with it, or had recovered from it provided the deeply sampled blood TCRbeta repertoires that made up the dataset. Samples came from the ongoing ImmuneRACE study (first 160 participants) plus 1,254 subjects from 6 global collaborators.

TCRbeta CDR3 regions were amplified from genomic DNA by means of the immunoSEQ Assay, a bias-controlled multiplex PCR. Per the authors' processing: Within the assay, amplification of reference gene primers was used to estimate how many nucleated cells each sample contained. To quantify the absolute abundance of each unique TCRbeta CDR3 rearrangement, sequence reads were collapsed and filtered. For each sample, productive Simpson clonality was calculated as the square root of Simpson's diversity index over productive rearrangements. The table comes from immuneACCESS by way of TCRdb, which keeps in-frame sequences with V and J called. Part of the clones is missing from these tables; in studies checked, under half for an unresolved V gene and the rest for unknown reasons. V, J and clone size derive from that table, while D and trimming were established from the DNA sequence. The sample data list around 30,000 clones, and just under 95% of these were observed just once. The ten biggest clones cover roughly 3.7% of the sample.

The collaborating institutions used their own protocols to collect whole blood in K2EDTA tubes. For TCRbeta analysis, collaborator samples were shipped as frozen whole blood, as isolated PBMCs, or as DNA extracted from either sample type. In regard to this clone: The clone's antigen remains unknown. Within one base of it there is no much larger clone, and no base qualities were kept.

Inclusive of the bounding cysteine and phenylalanine, the CDR3 is 13 residues long. The DNA shown is the 39-base CDR3, in frame from base 1. The V end gives up 9 bases and the J end 3 bases, leaving 8 bases in the junction not matched to a gene. The germline V gene encodes CDR1 SGHDT and CDR2 YYEEEE. On the study overall, not on this receptor specifically: The amount of clinical and demographic metadata varied by source and participant and was provided uncurated.

The clonotype originates from a human donor with active COVID-19. The donor label of this sample is uncertain. This chain is built from TRBV5-6 and TRBJ2-7, with TRBD1 identical over 8 junction bases. The sample comprised peripheral blood. The sequence in DNA is TGTGCCACCAACTCCGGACAGGGCTACGAGCAGTACTTC. Translated, this is CATNSGQGYEQYF.